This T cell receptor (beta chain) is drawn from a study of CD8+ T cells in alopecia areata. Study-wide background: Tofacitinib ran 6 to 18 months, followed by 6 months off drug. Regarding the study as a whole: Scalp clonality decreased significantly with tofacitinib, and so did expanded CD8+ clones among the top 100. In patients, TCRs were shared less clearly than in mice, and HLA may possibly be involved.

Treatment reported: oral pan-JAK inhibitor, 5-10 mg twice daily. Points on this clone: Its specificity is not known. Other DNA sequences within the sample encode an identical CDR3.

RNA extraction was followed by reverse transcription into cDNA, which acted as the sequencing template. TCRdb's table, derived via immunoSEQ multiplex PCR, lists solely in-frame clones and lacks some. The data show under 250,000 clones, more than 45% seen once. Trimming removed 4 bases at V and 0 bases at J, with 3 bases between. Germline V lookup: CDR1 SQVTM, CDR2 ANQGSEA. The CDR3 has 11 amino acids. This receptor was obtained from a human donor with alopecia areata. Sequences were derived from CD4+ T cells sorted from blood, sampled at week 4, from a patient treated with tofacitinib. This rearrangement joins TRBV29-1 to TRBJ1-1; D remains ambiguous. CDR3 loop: CSVGLNTEAFF. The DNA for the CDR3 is TGCAGCGTTGGGTTGAACACTGAAGCTTTCTTT.